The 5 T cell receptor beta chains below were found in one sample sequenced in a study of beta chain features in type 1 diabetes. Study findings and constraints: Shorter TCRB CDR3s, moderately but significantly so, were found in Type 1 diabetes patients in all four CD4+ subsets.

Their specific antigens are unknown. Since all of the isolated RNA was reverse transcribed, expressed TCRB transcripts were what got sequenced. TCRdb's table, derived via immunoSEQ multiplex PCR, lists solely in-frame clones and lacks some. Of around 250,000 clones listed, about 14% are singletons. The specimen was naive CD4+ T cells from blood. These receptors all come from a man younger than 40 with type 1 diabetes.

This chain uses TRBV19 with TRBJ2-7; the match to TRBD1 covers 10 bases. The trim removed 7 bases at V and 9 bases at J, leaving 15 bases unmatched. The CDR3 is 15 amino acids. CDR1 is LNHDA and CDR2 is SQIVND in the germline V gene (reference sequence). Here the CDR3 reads CASTPTGGGLGGQYF. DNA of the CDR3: TGTGCCAGTACCCCGACAGGGGGCGGCCTGGGCGGGCAGTACTTC.

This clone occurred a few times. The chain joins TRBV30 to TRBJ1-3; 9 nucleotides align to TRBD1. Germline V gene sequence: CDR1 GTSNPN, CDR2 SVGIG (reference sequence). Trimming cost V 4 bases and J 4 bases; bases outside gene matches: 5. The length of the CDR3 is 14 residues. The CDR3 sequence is CAWTRDRAGNTIYF. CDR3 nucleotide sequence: TGTGCCTGGACCCGGGACAGGGCAGGAAACACCATATATTTT.

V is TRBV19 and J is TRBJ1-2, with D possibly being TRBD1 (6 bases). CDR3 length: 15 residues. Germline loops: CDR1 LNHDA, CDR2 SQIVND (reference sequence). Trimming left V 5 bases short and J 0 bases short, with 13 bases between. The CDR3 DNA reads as TGTGCCAGTAGTTCAGGGGATGCAACTAACTATGGCTACACCTTC. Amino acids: CASSSGDATNYGYTF. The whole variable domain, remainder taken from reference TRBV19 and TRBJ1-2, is DGGITQSPKYLFRKEGQNVTLSCEQNLNHDAMYWYRQDPGQGLRLIYYSQIVNDFQKGDIAEGYSVSREKKESFPLTVTSAQKNPTAFYLCASSSGDATNYGYTFGSGTRLTVV.

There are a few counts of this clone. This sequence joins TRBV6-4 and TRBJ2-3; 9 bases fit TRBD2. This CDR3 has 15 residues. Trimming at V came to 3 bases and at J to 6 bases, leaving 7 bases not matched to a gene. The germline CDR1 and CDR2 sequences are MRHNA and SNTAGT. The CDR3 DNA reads TGTGCCAGCAGTGAAAGAGCGGGAGGCGGGGATACGCAGTATTTT. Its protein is CASSERAGGGDTQYF.

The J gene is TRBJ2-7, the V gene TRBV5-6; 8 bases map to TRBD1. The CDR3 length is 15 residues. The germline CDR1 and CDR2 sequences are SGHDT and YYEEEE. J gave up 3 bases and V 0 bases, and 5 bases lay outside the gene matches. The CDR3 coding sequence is TGTGCCAGCAGCTTGGATGGGACAGGATTCTACGAGCAGTACTTC. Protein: CASSLDGTGFYEQYF.